Detailed here is one TCR beta chain. There is no known antigen for this receptor. Within one base of it there is no much larger clone, and no base qualities were kept. TCRbeta CDR3 regions were amplified from genomic DNA by means of the immunoSEQ Assay, a bias-controlled multiplex PCR. From the authors' description of their analysis: The number of nucleated cells in each sample was estimated from the amplification of reference gene primers within the assay. Sequence reads were collapsed and filtered to measure the absolute abundance of every unique TCRbeta CDR3 rearrangement. For each sample, productive Simpson clonality was calculated as the square root of Simpson's diversity index across productive rearrangements. This is the immuneACCESS table as TCRdb keeps it, with only in-frame sequences that have V and J called. A part of the clones is gone; compared with another copy, unresolved V genes explain less than half, and the rest is unexplained. V, J and clone size reflect that table, while D and trimming were determined from the DNA. The sample has 68,000 or so clones on record, over 60% of them singletons. The ten largest clones represent under 30% of the sample.

Collaborating institutions collected whole blood in K2EDTA tubes following their own protocols. For TCRbeta analysis, collaborator samples were shipped as frozen whole blood, as isolated PBMCs, or as DNA extracted from either sample type. The data belong to a study of blood T cell repertoires in COVID-19 (TCRdb year 2020). Turning to the overall study: Samples from collaborators originated in the United States, Italy and Spain and spanned both the acute and convalescent phases of COVID-19. Where available, HLA class I and class II types were taken from metadata supplied by the sample provider and were not determined by assay-based typing. A freely available public database, intended as a resource for researchers studying the immune response to SARS-CoV-2, is where the repertoires were released. Deeply sampled blood TCRbeta repertoires from subjects exposed to, actively infected with, or recovered from COVID-19 were included in the dataset. The samples were drawn from two sources: the first 160 participants of the ongoing ImmuneRACE study, and fewer than 1,500 subjects contributed by 6 global collaborators. The material from the prospective study consisted of cDNA or gDNA derived from T cells, B-cell-depleted T cells, or PBMCs. Nearly every sample came with metadata listing a de-identified subject ID, COVID-19 status, age in years and sex. On the study overall, not on this receptor specifically: The amount of clinical and demographic metadata varied by source and participant and was provided uncurated.

The V end gives up 6 bases and the J end 4 bases, leaving 15 bases in the junction not matched to a gene. Per the germline V gene, MDHEN is the CDR1 and SYDVKM is the CDR2. Reading from cysteine to phenylalanine, the CDR3 counts 17 amino acids. The sequence is cut down to CDR3 DNA, 51 bases in frame from base 1. The sequenced material came from peripheral blood. The chain is assembled from TRBV28 and TRBJ2-5; 9 bases in between match TRBD1. This receptor was identified in a human donor in a cohort sampled during active COVID-19. The sequence in DNA is TGTGCCAGCAGCCCCTATGGACAGGGGTTCGGAGGAGAGACCCAGTACTTC. It translates as CASSPYGQGFGGETQYF.